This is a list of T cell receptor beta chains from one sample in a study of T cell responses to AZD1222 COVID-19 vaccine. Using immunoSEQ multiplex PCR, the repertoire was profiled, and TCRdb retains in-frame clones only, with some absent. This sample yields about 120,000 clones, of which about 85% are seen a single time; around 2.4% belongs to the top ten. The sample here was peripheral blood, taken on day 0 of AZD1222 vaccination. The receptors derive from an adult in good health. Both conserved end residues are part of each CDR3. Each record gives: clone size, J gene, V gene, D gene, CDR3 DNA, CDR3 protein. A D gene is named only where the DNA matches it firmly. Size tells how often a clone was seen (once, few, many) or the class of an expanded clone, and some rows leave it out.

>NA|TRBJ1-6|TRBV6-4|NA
TGTGCCAGCAGTGAATCAGGGGATAATTCACCCCTCCACTTT
CASSESGDNSPLHF
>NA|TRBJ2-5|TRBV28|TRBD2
TGTGCCAGCAGTCCCCCGACTAGCGGGAGGTACGAGACCCAGTACTTC
CASSPPTSGRYETQYF
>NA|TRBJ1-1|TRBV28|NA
TGTGCCAGCAGTCCCTTGGGGACATTTGAAGCTTTCTTT
CASSPLGTFEAFF
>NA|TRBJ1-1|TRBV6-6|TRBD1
TGTGCCAGCAGTTTAGCTCGACAGGGGGTTGAAGCTTTCTTT
CASSLARQGVEAFF
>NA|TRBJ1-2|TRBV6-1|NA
TGTGCCAGCAGTGAAGTTGGCAGGGACTATGGCTACACCTTC
CASSEVGRDYGYTF
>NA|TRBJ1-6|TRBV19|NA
TGTGCCAGTTCTGTTGGGGTTAATTCACCCCTCCACTTT
CASSVGVNSPLHF
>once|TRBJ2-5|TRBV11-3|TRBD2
TGTGCCAGCAGCCTACACTCCGGGACTAGCGGACAAGAGACCCAGTACTTC
CASSLHSGTSGQETQYF
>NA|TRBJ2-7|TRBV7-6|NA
TGTGCCAGCAGCTTAGTATCCGGGGAGCCTACAGCCTCCTACGAGCAGTACTTC
CASSLVSGEPTASYEQYF
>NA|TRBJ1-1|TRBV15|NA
TGTGCCACCAGCGGGGGAATGAACACTGAAGCTTTCTTT
CATSGGMNTEAFF
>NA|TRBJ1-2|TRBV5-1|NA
TGCGCCAGCAGCTTGACCGGCGGTACCGCTAACTATGGCTACACCTTC
CASSLTGGTANYGYTF
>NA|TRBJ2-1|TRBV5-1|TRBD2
TGCGCCAGCATTCGGACTAGCGGGGACAATGAGCAGTTCTTC
CASIRTSGDNEQFF
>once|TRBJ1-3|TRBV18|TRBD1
TGTGCCAGCTCACCGATCCCCCAGGGACAGCGAACCTCTGGAAACACCATATATTTT
CASSPIPQGQRTSGNTIYF
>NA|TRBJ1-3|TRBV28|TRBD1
TGTGCCAGCAGCAAGGACAGGGTTAGCGGGCACTACTCTGGAAACACCATATATTTT
CASSKDRVSGHYSGNTIYF
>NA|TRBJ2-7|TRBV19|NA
TGTGCCAGTAGTATTCTACCGGGCTACGAGCAGTACTTC
CASSILPGYEQYF
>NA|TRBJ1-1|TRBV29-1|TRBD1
TGCAGCGTTGCCCCGGCCGGGACAGACACTGAAGCTTTCTTT
CSVAPAGTDTEAFF
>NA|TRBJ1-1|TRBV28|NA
TGTGCCAGCAGTTTACCTGACAGGACGAACACTGAAGCTTTCTTT
CASSLPDRTNTEAFF
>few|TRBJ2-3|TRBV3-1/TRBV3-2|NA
TGTGCCAGCAGCCAAAGAGGTGCAGATACGCAGTATTTT
CASSQRGADTQYF
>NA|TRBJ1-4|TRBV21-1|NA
TGTGCCAGCAGCAAAGACAGGGGGAGAGGAAAACTGTTTTTT
CASSKDRGRGKLFF
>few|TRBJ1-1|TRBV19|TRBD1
TGTGCCAGTAGCGATCTCCTTGGACAGGGGAGGATCGAGGGGTGGGGAACTGAAGCTTTCTTT
CASSDLLGQGRIEGWGTEAFF
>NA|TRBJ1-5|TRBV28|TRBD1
TGTGCCAGCAGTTTTGAATTCGGGGCAGGGGGTCAGCCCCAGCATTTT
CASSFEFGAGGQPQHF
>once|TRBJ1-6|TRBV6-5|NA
TGTGCCGGCAGGGACCTAAGCTCCTATAATTCACCCCTCCACTTT
CAGRDLSSYNSPLHF
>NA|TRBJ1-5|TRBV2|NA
TGTGCCAGCATGGGTCAGGGACGGGGGAATCAGCCCCAGCATTTT
CASMGQGRGNQPQHF
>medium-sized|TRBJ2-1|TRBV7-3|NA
TGTGCCAGCAGCTTCAGGGGTGGCTACAATGAGCAGTTCTTC
CASSFRGGYNEQFF